These 16 T cell receptor beta chains share one sample of origin, sequenced in a study of response to subunit inactivated influenza vaccine. One entry per CDR3 protein results from TCRdb running MiXCR on the RT-PCR reads. The data contain 500,000 to 600,000 distinct CDR3 sequences, 12% of them singletons. The specimen was PBMCs from blood, collected on the day of vaccination. These TCRs come from a man in his forties or fifties who received an inactivated influenza vaccine.

The V and J genes are TRBV2 and TRBJ2-3; weak D call: TRBD1 (6 bases). Trimming left V 10 bases short and J 0 bases short, with 17 bases between. This CDR3 is 15 amino acids long. CDR1 and CDR2 (germline): SNHLY, FYNNEI. Written as DNA, the CDR3 is TGTGCCACCGCCGGGACAAGTTTTAGCACAGATACGCAGTATTTT. This gives the protein CATAGTSFSTDTQYF.

This clonotype was found many times. J is TRBJ2-5 and V is TRBV12-3 or TRBV12-4; D unresolved. The CDR3 spans 15 residues. Between the trimmed V and J ends, which lost 0 bases and 2 bases, there was a span of 10 bases. CDR3 nucleotides: TGTGCCAGCAGTTTAGCGCCATCAACACAAGAGACCCAGTACTTC. It specifies CASSLAPSTQETQYF.

This clonotype has a handful of counts. The chain combines TRBV29-1 with TRBJ1-1, with D possibly TRBD1 on 5 matching bases. Germline assignment: CDR1 SQVTM and CDR2 ANQGSEA. Trimming shortened V by 4 bases and J by 0 bases, and 9 bases separated the two germline ends. The CDR3 runs 13 residues. The CDR3: CSVAGALNTEAFF. The CDR3 DNA reads TGCAGCGTTGCCGGGGCGTTGAACACTGAAGCTTTCTTT.

This clonotype was observed many times. The rearrangement links TRBV27 to TRBJ2-7; tentatively, D is TRBD1 (6 bases). CDR1 and CDR2 (germline): MNHEY, SMNVEV (reference sequence). The CDR3 consists of 12 residues. V dropped 3 bases and J dropped 7 bases, with 10 bases sitting between them. In DNA, the CDR3 is TGTGCCAGCAGTTTCACAGGGCGAGAGCAGTACTTC. Its protein is CASSFTGREQYF.

This clonotype was detected ten times or more. The rearrangement uses TRBV19 and TRBJ1-2; TRBD1 might be the D (6 bases). The CDR3 is made up of 14 amino acids. The V and J ends lost 6 bases and 4 bases respectively, with 15 bases between them. Germline CDR1 LNHDA, CDR2 SQIVND (reference sequence). The CDR3 DNA is TGTGCCAGTAGACCTCCTGGACAGCCCTATGGCTACACCTTC. Amino acids: CASRPPGQPYGYTF.

In its sample, this clonotype was seen a few times. The chain links TRBV29-1 to TRBJ1-4; maybe TRBD1 (6 bases). CDR3 size: 14 residues. V lost 5 bases, J lost 5 bases, and 15 bases lay in between. Germline CDR1 SQVTM, CDR2 ANQGSEA. For the CDR3, the DNA is TGCAGCGTTACGGACAGCTCTCTCAATGAAAAACTGTTTTTT. Its translation: CSVTDSSLNEKLFF. Combining the CDR3 with reference TRBV29-1 and TRBJ1-4 gives the whole variable domain SAVISQKPSRDICQRGTSLTIQCQVDSQVTMMFWYRQQPGQSLTLIATANQGSEATYESGFVIDKFPISRPNLTFSTLTVSNMSPEDSSIYLCSVTDSSLNEKLFFGSGTQLSVL.

This clonotype was seen ten or more times. The chain links TRBV29-1 to TRBJ2-3, with 12 bases aligning to TRBD2. Per germline, CDR1 SQVTM and CDR2 ANQGSEA. The V segment lost 6 bases and the J segment 3 bases; nucleotides outside the gene matches: 7. This CDR3 has 15 amino acids. Here the CDR3 reads CSVRLAGEGTDTQYF. CDR3 in DNA: TGCAGCGTAAGACTAGCGGGGGAAGGTACAGATACGCAGTATTTT.

At least ten counts were recorded for this clonotype. The chain is built from TRBV11-2 and TRBJ2-1, with D perhaps TRBD2 (5 bases). This CDR3 is 14 amino acids long. Germline V lookup: CDR1 SGHAT, CDR2 FQNNGV. Deletions cut 7 bases from V and 7 bases from J, with 17 bases between. The DNA of the CDR3 is TGTGCCAGCACCACCCCGGGAAGGTCAAATGAGCAGTTCTTC. Its protein product is CASTTPGRSNEQFF. The full variable domain, completed using reference TRBV11-2 and TRBJ2-1, is EAGVAQSPRYKIIEKRQSVAFWCNPISGHATLYWYQQILGQGPKLLIQFQNNGVVDDSQLPKDRFSAERLKGVDSTLKIQPAKLEDSAVYLCASTTPGRSNEQFFGPGTRLTVL.

This clonotype has ten or more counts. V is TRBV12-3 or TRBV12-4 and J is TRBJ2-7, with D possibly TRBD1 on 5 matching bases. V was pared by 8 bases and J by 0 bases, with 8 bases between. This CDR3 region has 12 residues. Here the CDR3 reads CASGQTSYEQYF. The CDR3 bases are TGTGCCAGCGGACAAACCTCCTACGAGCAGTACTTC.

The rearrangement uses TRBV7-2 and TRBJ2-3; 8 nucleotides line up with TRBD2. The junction had 10 bases not matched to a gene; V was cut back by 7 bases and J by 1 base. Germline V gives CDR1 SGHTA, CDR2 FQGNSA. The CDR3 is 16 amino acids. The CDR3 bases are TGTGCCAGCACCCTGAGGGCGGGGGGTCGCACAGATACGCAGTATTTT. Its translation: CASTLRAGGRTDTQYF.

This clonotype occurred a few times. The chain has TRBV28 and TRBJ2-3, with D possibly TRBD1 on 6 matching bases. This CDR3 comprises 14 residues. Germline assignment: CDR1 MDHEN and CDR2 SYDVKM. V was pared by 1 base and J by 4 bases, with 9 bases between. Written as DNA, the CDR3 is TGTGCCAGCAGTTTATTACAGGGAGCAGATACGCAGTATTTT. As protein: CASSLLQGADTQYF.

This rearrangement joins TRBV7-2 to TRBJ2-1; D is undetermined. The ends were cut back, 5 bases at V and 6 bases at J, with 11 bases in the middle. Germline lookup yields CDR1 SGHTA and CDR2 FQGNSA. The CDR3 extends over 13 amino acids. The CDR3 reads CASSAAWGNEQFF. Written as DNA, the CDR3 is TGTGCCAGCAGCGCTGCATGGGGCAATGAGCAGTTCTTC.

This clonotype occurred many times. The chain combines TRBV29-1 with TRBJ2-7, with TRBD1 matching 9 bases. CDR1 and CDR2 from the germline V gene are SQVTM and ANQGSEA. With 7 bases clipped from V and 4 bases from J, the junction kept 5 bases outside the gene matches. CDR3 length: 12 amino acids. The CDR3 coding sequence is TGCAGCGCCCGGGACAGGGAGTACGAGCAGTACTTC. Encoded protein: CSARDREYEQYF.

J is TRBJ2-4 and V is TRBV12-3 or TRBV12-4; D is unresolved. The CDR3 consists of 15 residues. V lost 5 bases to trimming and J lost 1 base, with 12 bases between them. CDR3 loop: CASSKSWVAKNIQYF. The CDR3 nucleotides read TGTGCCAGCAGTAAATCTTGGGTCGCCAAAAACATTCAGTACTTC.

V and J are TRBV7-6 and TRBJ2-7; maybe TRBD2 (6 bases). Germline V gene lookup returns CDR1 SGHVS and CDR2 FNYEAQ. Trimming left V 1 base short and J 0 bases short, with 7 bases between. The CDR3 covers 14 residues. The CDR3, as DNA: TGTGCCAGCAGCTTAGGGGAGGACTCCTACGAGCAGTACTTC. Encoded protein: CASSLGEDSYEQYF.

The V gene is TRBV18, the J gene TRBJ2-5; 7 positions match TRBD1. The CDR3 is 15 residues long. J was trimmed by 1 base and V by 5 bases; bases with no gene match: 7. Per the germline V gene, CDR1 is KGHSH and CDR2 is LQKENI. The CDR3 here is CASSVTGTAQETQYF. The CDR3, as DNA: TGTGCCAGCTCAGTAACAGGGACAGCCCAAGAGACCCAGTACTTC. Complete variable domain (other parts from reference TRBV18 and TRBJ2-5): NAGVMQNPRHLVRRRGQEARLRCSPMKGHSHVYWYRQLPEEGLKFMVYLQKENIIDESGMPKERFSAEFPKEGPSILRIQQVVRGDSAAYFCASSVTGTAQETQYFGPGTRLLVL.